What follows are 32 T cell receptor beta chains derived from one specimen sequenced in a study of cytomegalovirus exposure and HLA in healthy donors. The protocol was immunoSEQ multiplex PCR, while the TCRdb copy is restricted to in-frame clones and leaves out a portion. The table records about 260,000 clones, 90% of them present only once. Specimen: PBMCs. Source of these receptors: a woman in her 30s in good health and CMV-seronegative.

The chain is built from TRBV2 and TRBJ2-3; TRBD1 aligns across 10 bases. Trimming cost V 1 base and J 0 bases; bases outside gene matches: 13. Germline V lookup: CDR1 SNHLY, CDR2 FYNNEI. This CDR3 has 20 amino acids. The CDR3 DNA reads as TGTGCCAGCAGTGAAGGGTTGGACAGGGGGATTTTCACTAGCACAGATACGCAGTATTTT. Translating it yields CASSEGLDRGIFTSTDTQYF.

In DNA, the CDR3 is TGCGCCAGCCCGGGGGAAAACACCGGGGAGCTGTTTTTT. It yields the protein CASPGENTGELFF. The chain has TRBV5-1 and TRBJ2-2, with D maybe TRBD2 (6 bases). CDR3 length: 13 amino acids. The germline V gene has CDR1 SGHRS and CDR2 YFSETQ. V was pared by 7 bases and J by 2 bases, with 9 bases between. The whole variable domain, remainder taken from reference TRBV5-1 and TRBJ2-2, is KAGVTQTPRYLIKTRGQQVTLSCSPISGHRSVSWYQQTPGQGLQFLFEYFSETQRNKGNFPGRFSGRQFSNSRSEMNVSTLELGDSALYLCASPGENTGELFFGEGSRLTVL.

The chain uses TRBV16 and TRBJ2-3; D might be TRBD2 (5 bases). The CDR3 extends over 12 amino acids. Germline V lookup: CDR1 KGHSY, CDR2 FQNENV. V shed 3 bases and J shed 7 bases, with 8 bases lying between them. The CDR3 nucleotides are TGTGCCAGCAGCCAGGACTTGAATACGCAGTATTTT. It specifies CASSQDLNTQYF.

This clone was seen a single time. The CDR3 sequence: CASSPNPDRINEKLFF. The CDR3 nucleotides read TGTGCCAGCAGCCCCAACCCGGACAGGATAAATGAAAAACTGTTTTTT. The chain is built from TRBV7-6 and TRBJ1-4, with 7 bases matching TRBD1. With 5 bases clipped from V and 5 bases from J, the junction kept 11 bases outside the gene matches. CDR1 and CDR2 from the germline V gene are SGHVS and FNYEAQ. This CDR3 region has 16 residues. Supplemented by reference TRBV7-6 and TRBJ1-4, the full variable domain reads GAGVSQSPRYKVTKRGQDVALRCDPISGHVSLYWYRQALGQGPEFLTYFNYEAQQDKSGLPNDRFSAERPEGSISTLTIQRTEQRDSAMYRCASSPNPDRINEKLFFGSGTQLSVL.

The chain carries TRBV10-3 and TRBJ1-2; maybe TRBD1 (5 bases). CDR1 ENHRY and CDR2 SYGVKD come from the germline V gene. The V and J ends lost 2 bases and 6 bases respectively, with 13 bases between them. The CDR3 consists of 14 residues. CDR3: CAISEGTYTNGYTF. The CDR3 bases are TGTGCCATCAGTGAGGGGACGTATACCAATGGCTACACCTTC.

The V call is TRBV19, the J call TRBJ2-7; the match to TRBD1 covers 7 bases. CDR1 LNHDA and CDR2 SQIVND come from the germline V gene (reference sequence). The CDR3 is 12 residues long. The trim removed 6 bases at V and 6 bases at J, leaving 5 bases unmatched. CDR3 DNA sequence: TGTGCCAGTAGGAAAGGGGGCGGCGAGCAGTACTTC. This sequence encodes CASRKGGGEQYF.

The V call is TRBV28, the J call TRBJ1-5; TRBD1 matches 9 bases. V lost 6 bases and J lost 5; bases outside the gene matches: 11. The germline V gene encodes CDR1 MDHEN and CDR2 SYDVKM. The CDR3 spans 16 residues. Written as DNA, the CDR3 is TGTGCCAGCAGCGGTAACAGGGGGCCTTCGGATCAGCCCCAGCATTTT. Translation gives CASSGNRGPSDQPQHF.

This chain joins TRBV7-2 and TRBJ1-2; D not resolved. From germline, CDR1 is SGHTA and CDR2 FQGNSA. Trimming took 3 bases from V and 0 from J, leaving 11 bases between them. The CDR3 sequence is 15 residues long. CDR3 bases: TGTGCCAGCAGCTTTGTCTCGCAAACTAACTATGGCTACACCTTC. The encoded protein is CASSFVSQTNYGYTF.

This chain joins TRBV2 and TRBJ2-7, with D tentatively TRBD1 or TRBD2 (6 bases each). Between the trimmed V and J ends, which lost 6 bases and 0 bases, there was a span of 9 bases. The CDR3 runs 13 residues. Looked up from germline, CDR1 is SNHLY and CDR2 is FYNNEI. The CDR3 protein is CASRGGYSYEQYF. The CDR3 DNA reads TGTGCCAGCAGAGGGGGGTACTCCTACGAGCAGTACTTC.

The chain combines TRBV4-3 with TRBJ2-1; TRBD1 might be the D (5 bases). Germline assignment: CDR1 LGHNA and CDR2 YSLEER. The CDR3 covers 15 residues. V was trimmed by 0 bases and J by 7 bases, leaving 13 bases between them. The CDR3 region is CASSQDMGLLNEQFF. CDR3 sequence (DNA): TGCGCCAGCAGCCAAGACATGGGGCTTCTGAATGAGCAGTTCTTC.

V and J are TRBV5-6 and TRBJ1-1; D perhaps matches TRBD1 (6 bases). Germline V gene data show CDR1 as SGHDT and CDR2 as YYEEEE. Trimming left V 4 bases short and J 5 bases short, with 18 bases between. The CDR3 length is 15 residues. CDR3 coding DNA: TGTGCCAGCAGCCCCTCCGGGGGGCGTGGGACTGAAGCTTTCTTT. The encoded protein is CASSPSGGRGTEAFF. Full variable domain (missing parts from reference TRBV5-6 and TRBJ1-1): DAGVTQSPTHLIKTRGQQVTLRCSPKSGHDTVSWYQQALGQGPQFIFQYYEEEERQRGNFPDRFSGHQFPNYSSELNVNALLLGDSALYLCASSPSGGRGTEAFFGQGTRLTVV.

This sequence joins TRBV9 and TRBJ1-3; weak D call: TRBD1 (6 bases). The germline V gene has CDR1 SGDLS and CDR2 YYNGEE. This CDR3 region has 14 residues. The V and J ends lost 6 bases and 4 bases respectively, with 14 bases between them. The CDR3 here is CASTTGHGGNTIYF. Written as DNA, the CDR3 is TGTGCCAGCACCACAGGGCATGGAGGAAACACCATATATTTT.

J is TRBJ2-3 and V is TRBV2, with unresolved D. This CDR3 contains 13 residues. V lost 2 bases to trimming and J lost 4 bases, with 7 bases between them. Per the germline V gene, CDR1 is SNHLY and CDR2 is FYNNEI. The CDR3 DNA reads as TGTGCCAGCAGTGAACAGGTCCCAGATACGCAGTATTTT. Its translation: CASSEQVPDTQYF.

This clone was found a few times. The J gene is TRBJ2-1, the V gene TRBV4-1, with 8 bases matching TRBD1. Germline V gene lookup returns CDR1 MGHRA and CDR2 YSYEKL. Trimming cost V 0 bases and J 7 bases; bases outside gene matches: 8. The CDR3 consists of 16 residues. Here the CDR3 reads CASSQDSGTGSNEQFF. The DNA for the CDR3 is TGCGCCAGCAGCCAAGACTCTGGGACAGGAAGTAATGAGCAGTTCTTC.

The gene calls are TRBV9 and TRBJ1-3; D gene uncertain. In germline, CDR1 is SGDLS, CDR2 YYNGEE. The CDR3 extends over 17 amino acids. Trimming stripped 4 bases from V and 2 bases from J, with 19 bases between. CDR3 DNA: TGTGCCAGCAGCCCCGCCTCTGGGCCAGCACCTGGAAACACCATATATTTT. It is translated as CASSPASGPAPGNTIYF.

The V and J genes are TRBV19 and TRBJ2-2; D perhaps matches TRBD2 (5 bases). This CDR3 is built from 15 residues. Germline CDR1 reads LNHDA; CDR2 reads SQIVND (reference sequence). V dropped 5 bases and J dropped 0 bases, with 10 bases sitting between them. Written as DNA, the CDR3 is TGTGCCAGTAGTTTGGGGAGCGCGAACACCGGGGAGCTGTTTTTT. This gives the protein CASSLGSANTGELFF.

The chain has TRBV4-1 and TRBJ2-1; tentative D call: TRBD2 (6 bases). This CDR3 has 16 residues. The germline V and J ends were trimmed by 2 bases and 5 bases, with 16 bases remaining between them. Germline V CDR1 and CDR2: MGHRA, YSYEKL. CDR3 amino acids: CASSQRRQGGHNEQFF. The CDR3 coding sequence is TGCGCCAGCAGCCAACGACGGCAGGGAGGCCACAATGAGCAGTTCTTC.

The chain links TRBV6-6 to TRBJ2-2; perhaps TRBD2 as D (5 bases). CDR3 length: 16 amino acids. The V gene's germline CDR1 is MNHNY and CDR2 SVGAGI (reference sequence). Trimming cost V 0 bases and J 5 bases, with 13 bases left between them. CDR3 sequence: CASSYSKASGTGELFF. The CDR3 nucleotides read TGTGCCAGCAGTTACTCGAAGGCCTCGGGGACCGGGGAGCTGTTTTTT.

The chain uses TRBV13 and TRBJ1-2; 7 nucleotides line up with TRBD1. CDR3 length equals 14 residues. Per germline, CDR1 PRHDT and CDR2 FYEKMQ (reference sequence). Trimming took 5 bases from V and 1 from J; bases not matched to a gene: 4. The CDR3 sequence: CASSRDSINYGYTF. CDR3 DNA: TGTGCCAGCAGCCGGGACAGCATTAACTATGGCTACACCTTC.

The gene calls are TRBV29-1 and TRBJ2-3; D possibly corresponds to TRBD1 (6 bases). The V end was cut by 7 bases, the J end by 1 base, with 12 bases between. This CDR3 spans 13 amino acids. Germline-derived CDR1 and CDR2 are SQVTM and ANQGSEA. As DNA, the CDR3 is TGCAGCGGCCACAGGGTGGGCACAGATACGCAGTATTTT. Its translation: CSGHRVGTDTQYF.

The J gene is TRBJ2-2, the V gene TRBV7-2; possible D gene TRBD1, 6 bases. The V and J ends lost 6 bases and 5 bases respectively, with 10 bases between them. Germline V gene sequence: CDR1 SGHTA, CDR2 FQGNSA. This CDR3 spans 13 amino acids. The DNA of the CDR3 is TGTGCCAGCAGATACAGGGAAACCGGGGAGCTGTTTTTT. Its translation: CASRYRETGELFF.

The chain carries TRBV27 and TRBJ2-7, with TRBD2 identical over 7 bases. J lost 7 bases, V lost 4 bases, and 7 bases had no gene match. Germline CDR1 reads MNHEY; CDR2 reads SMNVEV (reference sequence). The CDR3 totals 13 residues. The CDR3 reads CASSWGGVDEQYF. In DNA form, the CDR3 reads TGTGCCAGCAGTTGGGGGGGGGTAGATGAGCAGTACTTC.

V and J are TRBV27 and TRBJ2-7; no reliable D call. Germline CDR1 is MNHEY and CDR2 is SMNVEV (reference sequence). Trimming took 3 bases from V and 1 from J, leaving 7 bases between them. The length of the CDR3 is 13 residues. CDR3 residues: CASSFPGSYEQYF. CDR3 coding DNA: TGTGCCAGCAGTTTCCCAGGATCCTACGAGCAGTACTTC.

The CDR3 DNA reads TGCGCCAGCAGCTTGTTTAGCCCCTACAATGAGCAGTTCTTC. This codes for CASSLFSPYNEQFF. V is TRBV5-1 and J is TRBJ2-1; D gene uncertain. CDR1 SGHRS and CDR2 YFSETQ come from the germline V gene. V lost 1 base and J lost 2, with 7 bases in between. The CDR3 runs to 14 residues.

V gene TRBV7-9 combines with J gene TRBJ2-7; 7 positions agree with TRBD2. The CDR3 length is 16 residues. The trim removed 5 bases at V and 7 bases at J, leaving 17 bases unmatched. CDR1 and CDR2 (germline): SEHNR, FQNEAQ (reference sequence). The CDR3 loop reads CASSPKPVAGAGEQYF. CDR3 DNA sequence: TGTGCCAGCAGCCCAAAACCTGTGGCGGGAGCAGGTGAGCAGTACTTC.

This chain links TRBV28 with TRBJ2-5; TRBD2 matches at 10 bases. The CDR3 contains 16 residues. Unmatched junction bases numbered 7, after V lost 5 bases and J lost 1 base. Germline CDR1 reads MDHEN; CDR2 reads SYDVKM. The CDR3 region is CASSDHRTSGQETQYF. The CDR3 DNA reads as TGTGCCAGCAGTGACCATCGGACTAGCGGCCAAGAGACCCAGTACTTC.

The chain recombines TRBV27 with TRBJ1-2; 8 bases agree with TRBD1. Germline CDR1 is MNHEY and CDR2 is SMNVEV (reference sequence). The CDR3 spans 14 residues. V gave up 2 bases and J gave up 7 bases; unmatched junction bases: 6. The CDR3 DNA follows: TGTGCCAGCAGTTTAATTCAGGGGGCCTCTGGCTACACCTTC. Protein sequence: CASSLIQGASGYTF.

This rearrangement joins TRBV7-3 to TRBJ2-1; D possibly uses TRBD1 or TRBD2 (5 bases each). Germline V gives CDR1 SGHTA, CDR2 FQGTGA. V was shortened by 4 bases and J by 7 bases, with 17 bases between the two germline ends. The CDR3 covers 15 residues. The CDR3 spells CASSSFGGDGNEQFF. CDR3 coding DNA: TGTGCCAGCAGCTCCTTCGGTGGGGACGGGAATGAGCAGTTCTTC.

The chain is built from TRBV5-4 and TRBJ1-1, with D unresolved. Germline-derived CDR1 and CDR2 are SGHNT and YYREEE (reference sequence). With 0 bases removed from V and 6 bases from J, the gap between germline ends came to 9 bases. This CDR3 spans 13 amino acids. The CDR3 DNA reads TGTGCCAGCAGCTTGGGGTGGGCTTCTGAAGCTTTCTTT. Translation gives CASSLGWASEAFF.

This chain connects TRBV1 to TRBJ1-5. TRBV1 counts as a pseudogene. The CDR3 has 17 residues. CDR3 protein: CTSSQDGGPTRNQPQHF. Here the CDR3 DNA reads TGCACCAGCAGCCAAGATGGAGGCCCGACTAGAAATCAGCCCCAGCATTTT.

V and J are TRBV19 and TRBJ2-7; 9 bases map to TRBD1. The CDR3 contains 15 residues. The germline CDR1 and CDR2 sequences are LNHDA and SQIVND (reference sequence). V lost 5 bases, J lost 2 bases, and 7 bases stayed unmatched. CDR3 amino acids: CASSPGTGSPYEQYF. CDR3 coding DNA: TGTGCCAGTAGTCCCGGGACAGGGTCCCCCTACGAGCAGTACTTC.

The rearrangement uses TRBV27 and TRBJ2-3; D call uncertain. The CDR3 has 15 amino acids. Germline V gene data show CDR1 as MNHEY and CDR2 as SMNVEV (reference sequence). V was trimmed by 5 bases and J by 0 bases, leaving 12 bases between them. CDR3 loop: CASSPRPESTDTQYF. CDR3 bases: TGTGCCAGCAGTCCACGACCGGAGAGCACAGATACGCAGTATTTT.